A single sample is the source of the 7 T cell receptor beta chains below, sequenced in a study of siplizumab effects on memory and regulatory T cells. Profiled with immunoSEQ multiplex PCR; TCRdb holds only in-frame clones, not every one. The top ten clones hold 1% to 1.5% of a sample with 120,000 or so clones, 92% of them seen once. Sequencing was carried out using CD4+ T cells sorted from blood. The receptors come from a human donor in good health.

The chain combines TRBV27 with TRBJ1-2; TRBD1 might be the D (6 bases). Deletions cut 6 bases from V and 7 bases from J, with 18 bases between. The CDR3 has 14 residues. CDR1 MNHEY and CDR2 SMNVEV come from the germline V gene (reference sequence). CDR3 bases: TGTGCCAGCAGACCCACGGACAGAATGGGTGGCTACACCTTC. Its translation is CASRPTDRMGGYTF.

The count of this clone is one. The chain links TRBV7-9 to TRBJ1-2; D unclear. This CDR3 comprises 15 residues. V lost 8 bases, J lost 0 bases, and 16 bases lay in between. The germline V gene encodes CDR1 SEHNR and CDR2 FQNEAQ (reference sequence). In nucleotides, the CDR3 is TGTGCCAGCGGGTACCGGGATCCGGCTAACTATGGCTACACCTTC. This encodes CASGYRDPANYGYTF.

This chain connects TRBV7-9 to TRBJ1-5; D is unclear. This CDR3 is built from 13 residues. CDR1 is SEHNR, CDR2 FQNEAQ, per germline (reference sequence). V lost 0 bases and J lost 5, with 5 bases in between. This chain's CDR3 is CASSLAGDQPQHF. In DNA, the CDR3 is TGTGCCAGCAGCTTAGCCGGTGATCAGCCCCAGCATTTT.

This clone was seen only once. This CDR3 reads CAWSREYEQFF. CDR3 coding DNA: TGTGCCTGGAGTCGGGAGTATGAGCAGTTCTTC. The rearrangement joins TRBV30 to TRBJ2-1; weak D call: TRBD2 (6 bases). CDR1 and CDR2 (germline): GTSNPN, SVGIG (reference sequence). CDR3 size: 11 residues. Trimming took off 2 bases at V and 8 bases at J, with 7 bases between the two ends.

CDR3 region: CASSGRQEDTGELFF. For the CDR3, the DNA is TGTGCCAGCAGCGGGAGACAGGAAGACACCGGGGAGCTGTTTTTT. The chain links TRBV5-4 to TRBJ2-2; possible D gene TRBD1, 6 bases. The V gene's germline CDR1 is SGHNT and CDR2 YYREEE (reference sequence). Between the trimmed V and J ends, which lost 4 bases and 3 bases, there was a span of 13 bases. The CDR3 length is 15 residues.

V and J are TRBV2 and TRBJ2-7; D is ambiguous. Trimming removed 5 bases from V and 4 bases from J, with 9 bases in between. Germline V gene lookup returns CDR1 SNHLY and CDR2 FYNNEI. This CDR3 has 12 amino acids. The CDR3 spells CASSNGPYEQYF. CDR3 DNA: TGTGCCAGCAGTAACGGACCTTACGAGCAGTACTTC.

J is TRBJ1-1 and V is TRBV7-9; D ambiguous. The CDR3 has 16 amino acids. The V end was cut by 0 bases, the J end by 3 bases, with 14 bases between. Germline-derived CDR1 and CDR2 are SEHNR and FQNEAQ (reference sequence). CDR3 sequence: CASSLAGRRKDTEAFF. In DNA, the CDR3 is TGTGCCAGCAGCTTAGCCGGCAGGAGAAAGGACACTGAAGCTTTCTTT.